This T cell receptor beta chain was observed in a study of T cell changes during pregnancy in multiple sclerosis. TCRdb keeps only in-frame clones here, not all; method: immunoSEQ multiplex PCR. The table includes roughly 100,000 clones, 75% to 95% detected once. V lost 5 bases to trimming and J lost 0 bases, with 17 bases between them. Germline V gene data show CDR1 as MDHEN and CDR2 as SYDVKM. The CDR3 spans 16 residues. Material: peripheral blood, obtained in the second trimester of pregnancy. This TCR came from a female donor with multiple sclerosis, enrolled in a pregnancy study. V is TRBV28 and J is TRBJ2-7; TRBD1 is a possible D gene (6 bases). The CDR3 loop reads CASSPPGATSSYEQYF. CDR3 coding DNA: TGTGCCAGCAGTCCGCCAGGGGCTACAAGCTCCTACGAGCAGTACTTC. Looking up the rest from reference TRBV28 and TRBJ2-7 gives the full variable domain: DVKVTQSSRYLVKRTGEKVFLECVQDMDHENMFWYRQDPGLGLRLIYFSYDVKMKEKGDIPEGYSVSREKKERFSLILESASTNQTSMYLCASSPPGATSSYEQYFGPGTRLTVT.